The 15 T cell receptor beta chains listed next were all sequenced from one sample in a study of T-cell memory formation after mild COVID-19. TCRdb recomputed calls from the 5' RACE reads with MiXCR, one row per CDR3 protein. Here the sample spans 300,000 or so distinct CDR3 sequences, roughly 17% being singletons. The sample comprised PBMCs or a T cell subset sorted from them (not recorded which). The receptor set was obtained from a man aged 18-30 years who had mild COVID-19 (a few samples of this study predate the infection). Cell type and time point are not known.

This clonotype was seen a handful of times. V and J are TRBV6-5 and TRBJ1-3, with D maybe TRBD1 (6 bases). V was cut by 6 bases and J by 3 bases, with 9 bases left in between. The germline gives CDR1 MNHEY, CDR2 SVGAGI. The CDR3 runs 13 residues. In nucleotides, the CDR3 is TGTGCCAGCAGACCAGGGGATGGAAACACCATATATTTT. As protein: CASRPGDGNTIYF.

This clonotype was found a few times. The chain combines TRBV20-1 with TRBJ1-4; D remains unclear. Germline CDR1 DFQATT, CDR2 SNEGSKA (reference sequence). V shed 1 base and J shed 10 bases, with 7 bases lying between them. This CDR3 contains 11 residues. CDR3 sequence: CSARGRAKLFF. In DNA form, the CDR3 reads TGCAGTGCTAGAGGGCGCGCAAAACTGTTTTTT.

The chain uses TRBV21-1 and TRBJ2-7. TRBV21-1 is annotated as a pseudogene. The CDR3 loop spans 17 amino acids. The CDR3 is CASSKVGCEVLSYEQYF. The CDR3 region has the DNA TGTGCCAGCAGCAAAGTAGGGTGTGAGGTACTCTCCTACGAGCAGTACTTC.

This clonotype came up a few times. The rearrangement uses TRBV2 and TRBJ1-2; D is unclear. This CDR3 has 13 residues. V lost 4 bases and J 6 bases, leaving 12 bases between the germline ends. CDR1 is SNHLY, CDR2 FYNNEI, per germline. CDR3 in DNA: TGTGCCAGCAGTGCCCCCATCGTGGATGGCTACACCTTC. Translated, it gives CASSAPIVDGYTF.

This clonotype was seen ten or more times. This chain uses TRBV5-1 with TRBJ2-5; D may be TRBD1 (6 bases). Trimming removed 4 bases at V and 2 bases at J, with 12 bases between. CDR3 length: 14 residues. CDR1 is SGHRS, CDR2 YFSETQ, per germline. In DNA form, the CDR3 reads TGCGCCAGCAGCAGGGACAACGCTCAAGAGACCCAGTACTTC. It yields the protein CASSRDNAQETQYF.

This clonotype was found once. A read error may produce the germline difference seen at one junction end. The chain uses TRBV9 and TRBJ2-1; 10 bases align to TRBD2. Per germline, CDR1 SGDLS and CDR2 YYNGEE. The CDR3 covers 14 residues. The chain's CDR3 is CASSVGSSGGLEIF. Here the CDR3 DNA reads TGTGCCAGCAGCGTAGGTTCTAGCGGGGGCCTTGAGATCTTC.

This chain connects TRBV7-6 to TRBJ2-3; 10 nucleotides align to TRBD2. This CDR3 contains 14 residues. Germline loops: CDR1 SGHVS, CDR2 FNYEAQ. The V gene end was trimmed by 11 bases and the J gene end by 4 bases; junction bases not matched to a gene: 9. CDR3 DNA sequence: TGTGCCGCCTCGGAGCGGGAGGGTTCAGATACGCAGTATTTT. The encoded protein is CAASEREGSDTQYF.

This chain links TRBV6-2 or TRBV6-3 with TRBJ1-1; D remains unclear. The germline V gene encodes CDR1 MNHEY and CDR2 SVGEGT. The CDR3 contains 14 residues. V lost 3 bases to trimming and J lost 0 bases, with 8 bases between them. The CDR3 DNA reads TGTGCCAGCAGTTATATTTCTATGAACACTGAAGCTTTCTTT. Translation gives CASSYISMNTEAFF.

This clonotype was seen a handful of times. The chain combines TRBV20-1 with TRBJ2-7; TRBD1 is a possible D gene (5 bases). Trimming took 0 bases from V and 6 from J, leaving 12 bases between them. CDR3 length: 13 amino acids. Germline CDR1 DFQATT, CDR2 SNEGSKA (reference sequence). The CDR3 loop reads CSARDHNGAEQYV. CDR3 coding DNA: TGCAGTGCTAGAGATCACAATGGGGCCGAGCAGTACGTC.

J is TRBJ2-5 and V is TRBV9, with D perhaps matching TRBD1 (5 bases). The CDR3 contains 15 residues. The germline CDR1 and CDR2 sequences are SGDLS and YYNGEE. V lost 0 bases, J lost 3 bases, and 12 bases lay in between. The CDR3 bases are TGTGCCAGCAGCGTAGAGGGGAACCCGAAAGAGACCCAGTACTTC. This encodes CASSVEGNPKETQYF. Drawing the rest from reference TRBV9 and TRBJ2-5, the complete variable domain is DSGVTQTPKHLITATGQRVTLRCSPRSGDLSVYWYQQSLDQGLQFLIQYYNGEERAKGNILERFSAQQFPDLHSELNLSSLELGDSALYFCASSVEGNPKETQYFGPGTRLLVL.

This chain uses TRBV27 with TRBJ2-1; D might be TRBD1 or TRBD2, each matching 5 bases. This CDR3 has 15 residues. V gave up 7 bases and J gave up 3 bases, with 16 bases separating them. Germline assignment: CDR1 MNHEY and CDR2 SMNVEV (reference sequence). This CDR3 is CASIGGGSLYNEQFF. CDR3 sequence (DNA): TGTGCCAGCATTGGTGGGGGTTCTCTCTACAATGAGCAGTTCTTC.

The V call is TRBV29-1, the J call TRBJ2-3; D gene unclear. The CDR3 spans 13 residues. Germline V CDR1 and CDR2: SQVTM, ANQGSEA. Trimming took off 4 bases at V and 4 bases at J, with 12 bases between the two ends. CDR3 coding DNA: TGCAGCGTTGTCGTCAGTAGGCCAGATACGCAGTATTTT. Amino acid sequence: CSVVVSRPDTQYF.

In its sample, this clonotype was seen a few times. The J gene is TRBJ2-2, the V gene TRBV20-1; perhaps TRBD1 as D (6 bases). The CDR3 is 18 amino acids. The V end was cut by 0 bases, the J end by 7 bases, with 24 bases between. Germline lookup yields CDR1 DFQATT and CDR2 SNEGSKA (reference sequence). CDR3 bases: TGCAGTGCTAGAGATGGGGTAACCGGGACACTCGGCGGCGGGGAGCTGTTTTTT. It codes for CSARDGVTGTLGGGELFF.

This sequence joins TRBV7-2 and TRBJ2-2, with D uncertain. V lost 4 bases, J lost 7 bases, and 10 bases lay in between. CDR3 size: 13 residues. In germline, CDR1 is SGHTA, CDR2 FQGNSA. The chain's CDR3 is CASSSQTRGELFF. The CDR3 DNA reads as TGTGCCAGCAGCTCCCAGACTCGCGGGGAGCTGTTTTTT. The full variable domain, rest sourced from reference TRBV7-2 and TRBJ2-2, is GAGVSQSPSNKVTEKGKDVELRCDPISGHTALYWYRQSLGQGLEFLIYFQGNSAPDKSGLPSDRFSAERTGGSVSTLTIQRTQQEDSAVYLCASSSQTRGELFFGEGSRLTVL.

The chain uses TRBV12-3 or TRBV12-4 and TRBJ1-1, with D unresolved. This CDR3 region has 14 residues. V lost 2 bases and J 1 base, leaving 8 bases between the germline ends. The CDR3 protein is CASSLRRTNTEAFF. The CDR3, as DNA: TGTGCCAGCAGTTTAAGGAGGACGAACACTGAAGCTTTCTTT.